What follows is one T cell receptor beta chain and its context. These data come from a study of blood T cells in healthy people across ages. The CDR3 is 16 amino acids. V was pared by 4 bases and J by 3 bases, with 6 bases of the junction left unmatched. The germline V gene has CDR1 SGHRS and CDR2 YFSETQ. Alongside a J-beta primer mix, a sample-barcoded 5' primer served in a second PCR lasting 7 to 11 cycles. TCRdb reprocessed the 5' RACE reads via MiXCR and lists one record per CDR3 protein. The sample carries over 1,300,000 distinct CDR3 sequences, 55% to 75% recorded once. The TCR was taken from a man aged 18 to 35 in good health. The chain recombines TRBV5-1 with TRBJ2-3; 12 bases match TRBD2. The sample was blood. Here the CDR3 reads CASSKGTSGFTDTQYF. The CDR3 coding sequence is TGCGCCAGCAGCAAAGGGACTAGCGGGTTTACAGATACGCAGTATTTT.